Detailed here is one T cell receptor (beta chain). This sample was taken from a study of blood T cell repertoires in COVID-19. As handled by the study authors: By means of reference gene primer amplification, nucleated cell counts were estimated. The protocol was immunoSEQ multiplex PCR, while the TCRdb copy is restricted to in-frame clones and leaves out a portion. V and J calls and clone size are those listed in that table; D and trimming were worked out from the DNA. The repertoire holds some 360,000 clones, with approximately 89% as singletons. This CDR3 comprises 15 residues. Trimming cost V 2 bases and J 0 bases, with 10 bases left between them. Germline values: CDR1 GTSNPN, CDR2 SVGIG (reference sequence). It was during active infection that Seattle patients were enrolled and then longitudinally followed.

Sequencing input: peripheral blood. The receptor was isolated from a woman between 55 and 75 years old with COVID-19, enrolled during active disease. The chain carries TRBV30 and TRBJ1-4; the D is unclear. CDR3 sequence: CAWSKPGATNEKLFF. The CDR3 nucleotides read TGTGCCTGGAGTAAGCCGGGTGCAACTAATGAAAAACTGTTTTTT. The full variable domain, with the rest looked up from reference TRBV30 and TRBJ1-4, is SQTIHQWPATLVQPVGSPLSLECTVEGTSNPNLYWYRQAAGRGLQLLFYSVGIGQISSEVPQNLSASRPQDRQFILSSKKLLLSDSGFYLCAWSKPGATNEKLFFGSGTQLSVL.